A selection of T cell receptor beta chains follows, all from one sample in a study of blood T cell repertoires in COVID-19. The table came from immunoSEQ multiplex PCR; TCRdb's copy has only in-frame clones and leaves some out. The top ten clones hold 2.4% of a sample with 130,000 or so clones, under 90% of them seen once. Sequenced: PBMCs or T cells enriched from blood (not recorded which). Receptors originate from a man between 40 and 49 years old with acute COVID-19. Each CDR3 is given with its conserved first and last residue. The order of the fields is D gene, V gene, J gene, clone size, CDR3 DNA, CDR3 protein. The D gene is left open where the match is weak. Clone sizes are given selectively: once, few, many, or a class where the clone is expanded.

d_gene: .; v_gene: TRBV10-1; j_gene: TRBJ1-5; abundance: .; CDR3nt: TGCGCCAGTTCAGTCCGGGAGAAACGGAATCAGCCCCAGCATTTT; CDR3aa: CASSVREKRNQPQHF
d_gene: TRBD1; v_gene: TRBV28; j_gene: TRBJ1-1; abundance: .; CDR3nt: TGTGCCAGCAGTCCATACAGGGGGGACACTGAAGCTTTCTTT; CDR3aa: CASSPYRGDTEAFF
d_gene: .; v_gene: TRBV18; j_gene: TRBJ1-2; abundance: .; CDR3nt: TGTGCCAGCTCACCACTTGGACAGCACTACACCTTC; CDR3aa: CASSPLGQHYTF
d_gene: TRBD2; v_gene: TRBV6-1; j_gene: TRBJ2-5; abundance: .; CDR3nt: TGTGCCAGCAGTGAGACTAGCGGGGGGTACCAAGAGACCCAGTACTTC; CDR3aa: CASSETSGGYQETQYF
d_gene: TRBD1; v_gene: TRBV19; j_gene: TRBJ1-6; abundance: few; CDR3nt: TGTGCCAGTAAAGACAGGGGTAATTCACCCCTCCACTTT; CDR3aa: CASKDRGNSPLHF
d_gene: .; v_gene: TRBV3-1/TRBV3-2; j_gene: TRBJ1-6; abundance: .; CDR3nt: TGTGCCAGCAGCCACGCGGTGGACAGCCTATATAATTCACCCCTCCACTTT; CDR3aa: CASSHAVDSLYNSPLHF
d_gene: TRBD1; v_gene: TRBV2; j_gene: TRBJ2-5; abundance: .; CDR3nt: TGTGCCAGCAGGAGGGGACAGACCGAGACCCAGTACTTC; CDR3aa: CASRRGQTETQYF
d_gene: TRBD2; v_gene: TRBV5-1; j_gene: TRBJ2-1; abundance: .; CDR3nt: TGCGCCAGCAGCCAGACTAGCGCAAGCGATGAGCAGTTCTTC; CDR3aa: CASSQTSASDEQFF
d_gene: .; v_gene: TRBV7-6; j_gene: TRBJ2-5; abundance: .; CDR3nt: TGTGCCAGCACCCCCCAGGAGACCCAGTACTTC; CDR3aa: CASTPQETQYF
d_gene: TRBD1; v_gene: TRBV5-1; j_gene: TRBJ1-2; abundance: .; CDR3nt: TGCGCCAGCAGCCGACAGGGGGCGAATGGCTACACCTTC; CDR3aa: CASSRQGANGYTF
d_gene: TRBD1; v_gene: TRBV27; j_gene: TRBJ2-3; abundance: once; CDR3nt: TGTGCCAGCACCCTGGGACAGGGCTCGCCAGATACGCAGTATTTT; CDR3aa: CASTLGQGSPDTQYF
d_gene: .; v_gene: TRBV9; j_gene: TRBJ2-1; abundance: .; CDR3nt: TGTGCCAGCAGCCCTAGAGGGACATCATCTGAGCAGTTCTTC; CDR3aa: CASSPRGTSSEQFF
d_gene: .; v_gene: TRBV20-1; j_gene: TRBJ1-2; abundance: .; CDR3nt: TGCAGTGCTAGCGATGGCTACACCTTC; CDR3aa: CSASDGYTF
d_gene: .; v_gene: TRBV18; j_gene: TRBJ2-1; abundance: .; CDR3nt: TGTGCCAGCTCACCCTATCGCGATTCCTACAATGAGCAGTTCTTC; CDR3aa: CASSPYRDSYNEQFF
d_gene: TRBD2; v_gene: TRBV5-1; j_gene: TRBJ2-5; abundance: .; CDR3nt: TGCGCCAGCAGCTTGGGCGGTAGCGGGGGACAAGAGACCCAGTACTTC; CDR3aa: CASSLGGSGGQETQYF
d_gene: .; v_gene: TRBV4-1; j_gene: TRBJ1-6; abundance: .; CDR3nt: TGCGCCAGCAGCCAAGATGCCCGGGGTAGCTCACCCCTCCACTTT; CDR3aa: CASSQDARGSSPLHF
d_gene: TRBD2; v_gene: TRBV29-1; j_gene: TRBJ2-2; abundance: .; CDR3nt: TGCAGCGTTCCCGCCTCCGGGACTAGCGGGAGAGGGGCCGGGGAGCTGTTTTTT; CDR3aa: CSVPASGTSGRGAGELFF
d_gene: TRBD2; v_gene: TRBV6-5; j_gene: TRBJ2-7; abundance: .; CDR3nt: TGTGCCAGCAGTTTCTTAGCGGGAGGATTCCAAGGGCAGTACTTC; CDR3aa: CASSFLAGGFQGQYF
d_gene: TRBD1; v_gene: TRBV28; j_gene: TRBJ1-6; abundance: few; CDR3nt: TGTGCCAGCAGTTCTAGCAGGGGGCTAGGCTCCTATAATTCACCCCTCCACTTT; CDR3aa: CASSSSRGLGSYNSPLHF
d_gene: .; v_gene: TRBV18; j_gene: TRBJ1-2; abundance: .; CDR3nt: TGTGCCAGCTCACTAAACCAAGAAGCAGGGGAGTACACCTTC; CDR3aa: CASSLNQEAGEYTF
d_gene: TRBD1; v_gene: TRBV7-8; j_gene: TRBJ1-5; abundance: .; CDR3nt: TGTGCCAGCAGCTTGACAGGGAGCAATCAGCCCCAGCATTTT; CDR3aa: CASSLTGSNQPQHF
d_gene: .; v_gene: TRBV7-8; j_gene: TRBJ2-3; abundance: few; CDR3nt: TGTGCCTGGGGGGGGCCTAGCACAGATACGCAGTATTTT; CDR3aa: CAWGGPSTDTQYF
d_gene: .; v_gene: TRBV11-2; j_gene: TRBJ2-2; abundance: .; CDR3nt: TGTGCCAGCAGCTTAGAGTGGCAGACCGGGGAGCTGTTTTTT; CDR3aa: CASSLEWQTGELFF
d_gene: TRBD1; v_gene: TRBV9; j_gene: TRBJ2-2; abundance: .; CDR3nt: TGTGCCAGCAGCGCCCCCGGGACAGGGAACACCGGGGAGCTGTTTTTT; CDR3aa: CASSAPGTGNTGELFF
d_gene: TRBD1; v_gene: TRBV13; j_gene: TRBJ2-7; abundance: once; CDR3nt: TGTGCCAGCAGCTTCACAGGGGGGTCCTACGAGCAGTACTTC; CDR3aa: CASSFTGGSYEQYF
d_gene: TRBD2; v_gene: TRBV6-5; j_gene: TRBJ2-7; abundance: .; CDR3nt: TGTGCCAGCAGTTCGTACGGACTAGCGGCTTCATACGAGCAGTACTTC; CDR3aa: CASSSYGLAASYEQYF
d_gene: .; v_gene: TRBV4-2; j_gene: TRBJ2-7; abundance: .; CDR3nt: TGTGCCAGCAGCCAAGTAGGGGATCCTGGGCAGTACTTC; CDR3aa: CASSQVGDPGQYF
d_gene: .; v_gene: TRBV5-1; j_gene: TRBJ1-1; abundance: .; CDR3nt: TGCGCCAGCAGCTTGGCCCCAGGATTGAACACTGAAGCTTTCTTT; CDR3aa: CASSLAPGLNTEAFF